These 18 T cell receptor beta chains share one sample of origin, sequenced in a study of neoadjuvant anti-PD-1 for oral cavity cancer. Time point reported: after neoadjuvant nivolumab, at surgical resection. Some clones are missing from TCRdb's copy, which holds only in-frame ones; the method was immunoSEQ multiplex PCR. Among around 24,000 clones, roughly 29% were seen once, and the ten largest hold 16%. The starting material was tumor tissue, obtained after nivolumab (anti-PD-1) treatment. The receptors were sampled from a person aged 35 to 85 with oral cavity squamous cell carcinoma.

The chain joins TRBV27 to TRBJ1-3, with D unresolved. CDR3 size: 15 residues. Trimming cost V 5 bases and J 2 bases, with 13 bases left between them. The germline V gene encodes CDR1 MNHEY and CDR2 SMNVEV (reference sequence). The CDR3 sequence: CASSPGRVAGNTIYF. Here the CDR3 DNA reads TGTGCCAGCAGTCCCGGCCGGGTTGCTGGAAACACCATATATTTT.

CDR3: CSAREREAQFF. The CDR3 DNA is TGCAGTGCTAGGGAGCGGGAGGCTCAGTTCTTC. The chain links TRBV20-1 to TRBJ2-1; 9 nucleotides line up with TRBD2. The CDR3 covers 11 residues. The germline V gene has CDR1 DFQATT and CDR2 SNEGSKA (reference sequence). V gave up 3 bases and J gave up 13 bases; unmatched junction bases: 4.

The CDR3 spells CASSIKDSYEQYF. In DNA, the CDR3 is TGTGCCAGTAGTATAAAGGACTCCTACGAGCAGTACTTC. V is TRBV19 and J is TRBJ2-7; D is ambiguous. This CDR3 is 13 amino acids long. V was pared by 2 bases and J by 0 bases, with 5 bases between. CDR1 is LNHDA, CDR2 SQIVND, per germline (reference sequence).

V and J are TRBV11-2 and TRBJ2-7, with TRBD2 as a possible D gene (6 bases). Germline-derived CDR1 and CDR2 are SGHAT and FQNNGV. The CDR3 contains 14 residues. V was clipped by 0 bases and J by 6 bases, with 12 bases between them. The CDR3 sequence: CASSLERTTLEQYF. The CDR3, as DNA: TGTGCCAGCAGCTTAGAAAGGACTACTCTCGAGCAGTACTTC.

There are a few counts of this clone. The chain joins TRBV7-9 to TRBJ2-3; D may be TRBD2 (5 bases). Germline V lookup: CDR1 SEHNR, CDR2 FQNEAQ (reference sequence). Trimming cost V 1 base and J 4 bases, with 12 bases left between them. The CDR3 spans 15 residues. CDR3 sequence: CASSLDARGADTQYF. CDR3 nucleotides: TGTGCCAGCAGCTTAGACGCTCGGGGAGCAGATACGCAGTATTTT.

This clone was counted only a few times. The chain recombines TRBV7-6 with TRBJ1-1; D not certain. The CDR3 consists of 13 residues. Germline V CDR1 and CDR2: SGHVS, FNYEAQ. Deletions cut 5 bases from V and 0 bases from J, with 7 bases between. The CDR3 sequence is CASSADLNTEAFF. Here the CDR3 DNA reads TGTGCCAGCAGCGCCGACCTGAACACTGAAGCTTTCTTT. The full variable domain, rest sourced from reference TRBV7-6 and TRBJ1-1, is GAGVSQSPRYKVTKRGQDVALRCDPISGHVSLYWYRQALGQGPEFLTYFNYEAQQDKSGLPNDRFSAERPEGSISTLTIQRTEQRDSAMYRCASSADLNTEAFFGQGTRLTVV.

This chain connects TRBV28 to TRBJ2-7; D remains ambiguous. CDR1 and CDR2 from the germline V gene are MDHEN and SYDVKM. V shed 9 bases and J shed 3 bases, with 12 bases lying between them. The CDR3 sequence is 12 residues long. CDR3 bases: TGTGCCAGTATGCCAGGCGGCTACGAGCAGTACTTC. It translates to CASMPGGYEQYF.

This clone was recorded at least ten times. This chain links TRBV7-9 with TRBJ2-1; tentatively, D is TRBD2 (5 bases). Per the germline V gene, CDR1 is SEHNR and CDR2 is FQNEAQ (reference sequence). CDR3 length equals 14 residues. Trimming left V 2 bases short and J 6 bases short, with 11 bases between. The CDR3 here is CASSLSVSGNEQFF. CDR3 DNA: TGTGCCAGCAGCTTATCGGTAAGCGGCAATGAGCAGTTCTTC.

This clone has a handful of counts. The chain couples TRBV11-3 to TRBJ2-3, with D possibly being TRBD2 (5 bases). Germline values: CDR1 SGHNT, CDR2 YENEEA. The CDR3 is 15 amino acids. V lost 3 bases and J lost 1, with 11 bases in between. This CDR3 is CASSFGIVGTDTQYF. CDR3 DNA: TGTGCCAGCAGCTTCGGGATTGTTGGCACAGATACGCAGTATTTT.

This clone was counted a few times. This rearrangement joins TRBV7-9 to TRBJ1-2; maybe TRBD1 (6 bases). From germline, CDR1 is SEHNR and CDR2 FQNEAQ (reference sequence). V shed 8 bases and J shed 2 bases, with 15 bases lying between them. The CDR3 extends over 14 amino acids. CDR3 region: CASAYRQANYGYTF. CDR3 DNA sequence: TGTGCCAGCGCCTACAGACAGGCCAACTATGGCTACACCTTC.

The genes are TRBV6-1 and TRBJ2-5; 8 bases fit TRBD2. Germline values: CDR1 MNHNS, CDR2 SASEGT. The V and J ends lost 4 bases and 1 base, in that order; junction bases with no gene match: 5. The CDR3 has 15 amino acids. CDR3 amino acids: CASSGQTSGQETQYF. The CDR3 coding sequence is TGTGCCAGCAGTGGTCAAACTAGCGGCCAAGAGACCCAGTACTTC.

This clone occurred a few times. V and J are TRBV6-5 and TRBJ1-4, with 9 bases aligning to TRBD1. With 2 bases clipped from V and 5 bases from J, the junction kept 6 bases outside the gene matches. The CDR3 runs 16 residues. Germline V gene data show CDR1 as MNHEY and CDR2 as SVGAGI. CDR3 amino acids: CASSYHSDRGNEKLFF. As DNA, the CDR3 is TGTGCCAGCAGTTACCACTCGGACAGGGGAAATGAAAAACTGTTTTTT.

A few counts support this clone. The V and J genes are TRBV29-1 and TRBJ1-2; the D is unclear. Trimming took 7 bases from V and 3 from J, leaving 9 bases between them. This CDR3 comprises 11 residues. The germline CDR1 and CDR2 sequences are SQVTM and ANQGSEA. CDR3: CSDWGYYGYTF. As DNA, the CDR3 is TGCAGCGATTGGGGTTACTATGGCTACACCTTC.

This clone was counted only a few times. The V call is TRBV5-1, the J call TRBJ1-1; a weak D match, TRBD1 (5 bases). V lost 2 bases, J lost 6 bases, and 17 bases lay in between. Germline CDR1 is SGHRS and CDR2 is YFSETQ. The CDR3 is made up of 15 amino acids. CDR3 protein: CASSFTVRAWAEAFF. CDR3 DNA: TGCGCCAGCAGCTTTACCGTCAGGGCGTGGGCTGAAGCTTTCTTT.

The rearrangement joins TRBV18 to TRBJ2-5, with a tentative D call TRBD2 (5 bases). CDR3 length: 14 amino acids. V lost 2 bases, J lost 3 bases, and 10 bases lay in between. Germline assignment: CDR1 KGHSH and CDR2 LQKENI. CDR3 sequence: CASSPSPGEETQYF. In DNA, the CDR3 is TGTGCCAGCTCACCATCTCCCGGGGAAGAGACCCAGTACTTC.

This clone was counted ten times or more. The rearrangement uses TRBV6-1 and TRBJ2-7, with D unresolved. Trimming took 5 bases from V and 2 from J, leaving 13 bases between them. The CDR3 spans 14 residues. CDR1 and CDR2 from the germline V gene are MNHNS and SASEGT. The CDR3 loop is CASSRTSDPYEQYF. The CDR3 coding sequence is TGTGCCAGCAGTCGGACGTCGGACCCCTACGAGCAGTACTTC.

The V call is TRBV4-1, the J call TRBJ1-5; the match to TRBD1 covers 7 bases. Germline CDR1 MGHRA, CDR2 YSYEKL. The V gene end was trimmed by 0 bases and the J gene end by 5 bases; junction bases not matched to a gene: 7. CDR3 length: 16 residues. CDR3: CASSQETYTGDQPQHF. The CDR3 bases are TGCGCCAGCAGCCAAGAAACGTATACAGGGGATCAGCCCCAGCATTTT.

In DNA form, the CDR3 reads TGTGCCAGCAGCCAAGAAGGACTAGCGGGAGGGCTAGCCAAAAACATTCAGTACTTC. As protein: CASSQEGLAGGLAKNIQYF. The chain uses TRBV4-2 and TRBJ2-4; 15 bases are shared with TRBD2. Losses at the gene ends were 0 bases for V and 0 bases for J; bases not matched to a gene: 3. Looked up from germline, CDR1 is LGHNA and CDR2 is YNFKEQ. The CDR3 is 19 amino acids.